The 13 T cell receptor beta chains in this list originate from one sample, sequenced in a study of Ad26.COV2.S vaccination and SARS-CoV-2 variants (TCRdb year 2021). The treatment or condition label corresponds to: some 20 received Ad26.COV2.S at low or high dose, single or two shots; 5 received placebo; per-sample allocation not given. For vaccine and placebo recipients, the sequenced repertoires came from samples collected on day 63 after the first injection. Library preparation was by the immunoSEQ multiplex PCR assay. Held by TCRdb, this immuneACCESS table contains in-frame sequences only and omits some clones. Under half of the omission traces to an unresolved V gene where checked; the cause of the rest is unknown. For this sample the table gives around 400,000 clones, of which approximately 89% were detected only once. The ten biggest clones cover 1.9% of the sample. Specimen: peripheral blood, collected in a trial of Ad26.COV2.S vaccine versus placebo. Receptors were obtained from a person aged 18 to 59 who received the Ad26.COV2.S COVID-19 vaccine or a placebo.

The chain combines TRBV9 with TRBJ2-7; the D call may be TRBD1 or TRBD2 (5 bases each). This CDR3 has 16 amino acids. Trimming removed 4 bases from V and 5 bases from J, with 22 bases in between. Germline V gene lookup returns CDR1 SGDLS and CDR2 YYNGEE. The CDR3 coding sequence is TGTGCCAGCAGCCCGACCCCGGGACCAGGAGACCACGAGCAGTACTTC. Protein sequence: CASSPTPGPGDHEQYF.

CDR3 loop: CASSRGLAGGSLGNNEQFF. CDR3 DNA: TGTGCCAGCAGTCGCGGACTAGCGGGAGGCTCATTAGGGAACAATGAGCAGTTCTTC. The chain uses TRBV5-5 and TRBJ2-1; 14 bases fit TRBD2. This CDR3 comprises 19 residues. The V gene's germline CDR1 is SGHKS and CDR2 YYEKEE (reference sequence). Trimming at V came to 5 bases and at J to 5 bases, leaving 15 bases not matched to a gene.

The gene calls are TRBV14 and TRBJ1-1, with TRBD1 identical over 8 bases. The CDR3 has 14 residues. Unmatched junction bases numbered 6, after V lost 5 bases and J lost 4 bases. Germline V gene lookup returns CDR1 SGHDN and CDR2 FVKESK. This CDR3 reads CASSVGQGSTEAFF. DNA for the CDR3: TGTGCCAGCAGCGTCGGACAGGGCTCCACTGAAGCTTTCTTT.

The chain employs TRBV12-5 and TRBJ2-2; perhaps TRBD1 as D (7 bases). The CDR3 runs 17 residues. Germline V gene lookup returns CDR1 LGHNT and CDR2 FRNRAP. The germline V and J ends were trimmed by 2 bases and 0 bases, with 13 bases remaining between them. The CDR3 region has the DNA TGTGCTAGTGGTTTGTGGTCAGGGGGGTCGAACACCGGGGAGCTGTTTTTT. It is translated as CASGLWSGGSNTGELFF.

This clone came up many times. V gene TRBV6-5 combines with J gene TRBJ2-7; 8 bases map to TRBD2. This CDR3 has 14 residues. After removal of 5 bases from V and 7 bases from J, the junction contained 10 bases not matched to a gene. Germline CDR1 reads MNHEY; CDR2 reads SVGAGI. The CDR3 protein is CASSKSGSAEEQYF. CDR3 bases: TGTGCCAGCAGTAAGAGCGGGAGTGCTGAAGAGCAGTACTTC.

The J gene is TRBJ1-2, the V gene TRBV28; TRBD1 matches 9 bases. With 4 bases clipped from V and 0 bases from J, the junction kept 9 bases outside the gene matches. Germline V gives CDR1 MDHEN, CDR2 SYDVKM. The CDR3 extends over 17 amino acids. CDR3 sequence: CASSSRPWDRANYGYTF. The CDR3 region has the DNA TGTGCCAGCAGTTCCCGTCCCTGGGACAGGGCTAACTATGGCTACACCTTC.

This clone was counted only a few times. The rearrangement uses TRBV6-5 and TRBJ1-3; D may be TRBD1 (5 bases). The CDR3 contains 14 residues. Per germline, CDR1 MNHEY and CDR2 SVGAGI. V gave up 5 bases and J gave up 6 bases, with 14 bases separating them. The CDR3 bases are TGTGCCAGCAGTACCCGGGACGGGACAAACACCATATATTTT. Protein sequence: CASSTRDGTNTIYF.

V and J are TRBV18 and TRBJ2-5; 11 bases fit TRBD2. This CDR3 comprises 16 residues. The V and J ends lost 4 bases and 2 bases, in that order; junction bases with no gene match: 6. Germline V CDR1 and CDR2: KGHSH, LQKENI. CDR3 DNA sequence: TGTGCCAGCTCACAACTAGCGGGAGCAACACAAGAGACCCAGTACTTC. It codes for CASSQLAGATQETQYF.

This clone was observed once. The chain is built from TRBV28 and TRBJ2-3; D is possibly TRBD1 (5 bases). CDR1 is MDHEN, CDR2 SYDVKM, per germline. The CDR3 sequence is 14 residues long. Trimming took off 6 bases at V and 6 bases at J, with 16 bases between the two ends. The CDR3 region is CASSPSRVGDTQYF. Written as DNA, the CDR3 is TGTGCCAGCAGCCCCTCCAGGGTTGGGGATACGCAGTATTTT. Full variable domain (outside the CDR3, taken from reference TRBV28 and TRBJ2-3): DVKVTQSSRYLVKRTGEKVFLECVQDMDHENMFWYRQDPGLGLRLIYFSYDVKMKEKGDIPEGYSVSREKKERFSLILESASTNQTSMYLCASSPSRVGDTQYFGPGTRLTVL.

The rearrangement uses TRBV5-6 and TRBJ2-2, with D maybe TRBD2 (5 bases). Deletions cut 0 bases from V and 8 bases from J, with 11 bases between. This CDR3 is built from 14 residues. Germline V CDR1 and CDR2: SGHDT, YYEEEE. The CDR3 is CASSLAGVMGELFF. DNA for the CDR3: TGTGCCAGCAGCTTGGCCGGGGTAATGGGGGAGCTGTTTTTT.

J is TRBJ2-2 and V is TRBV11-3, with a tentative D call TRBD2 (6 bases). V lost 1 base and J lost 1, with 10 bases in between. The CDR3 has 16 amino acids. Germline loops: CDR1 SGHNT, CDR2 YENEEA. Written as DNA, the CDR3 is TGTGCCAGCAGCTTAGTTAGCGGAGGGAACACCGGGGAGCTGTTTTTT. Translation: CASSLVSGGNTGELFF.

The sample holds one count of this clone. The rearrangement joins TRBV7-9 to TRBJ2-1, with TRBD2 identical over 14 bases. Germline-derived CDR1 and CDR2 are SEHNR and FQNEAQ (reference sequence). The CDR3 is made up of 17 amino acids. Unmatched junction bases numbered 12, after V lost 5 bases and J lost 9 bases. The chain's CDR3 is CASSPRRGTSGSGEQFF. CDR3 DNA sequence: TGTGCCAGCAGCCCAAGAAGAGGGACTAGCGGGAGTGGTGAGCAGTTCTTC.

The chain carries TRBV7-2 and TRBJ2-2; D gene unclear. V was clipped by 4 bases and J by 5 bases, with 5 bases between them. CDR3 size: 12 residues. The V gene's germline CDR1 is SGHTA and CDR2 FQGNSA. Here the CDR3 reads CASSSHTGELFF. CDR3 coding DNA: TGTGCCAGCAGCTCCCATACCGGGGAGCTGTTTTTT.